Following are 27 T cell receptor beta chains from one sample sequenced in a study of blood T cell repertoires in COVID-19. Measured with immunoSEQ multiplex PCR; TCRdb has only the in-frame clones, and not every one. This sample has some 65,000 clones, with about 90% found just once. Sequencing input: peripheral blood. These TCRs come from a man in his fifties with COVID-19, enrolled during active disease.

This rearrangement joins TRBV19 to TRBJ2-5, with D perhaps TRBD1 (5 bases). Per the germline V gene, CDR1 is LNHDA and CDR2 is SQIVND (reference sequence). CDR3 size: 14 residues. Trimming left V 1 base short and J 7 bases short, with 13 bases between. The CDR3 nucleotides are TGTGCCAGTAGTATAGGCCGTGACAGAGGGACCCAGTACTTC. This codes for CASSIGRDRGTQYF.

The genes are TRBV4-1 and TRBJ1-3, with 7 bases identical to TRBD1. The trim removed 6 bases at V and 4 bases at J, leaving 9 bases unmatched. CDR3 length equals 15 residues. The germline CDR1 and CDR2 sequences are MGHRA and YSYEKL. The CDR3 nucleotides are TGCGCCAGCAGTCTTACAGGGGCGACGGGAAACACCATATATTTT. It specifies CASSLTGATGNTIYF.

The J gene is TRBJ2-5, the V gene TRBV19; weak D call: TRBD2 (5 bases). Germline loops: CDR1 LNHDA, CDR2 SQIVND (reference sequence). The CDR3 is 16 residues long. V was shortened by 4 bases and J by 3 bases, with 18 bases between the two germline ends. The CDR3 nucleotides read TGTGCCAGTAGTAACCCCTCCTTCTCCGGGGAAGAGACCCAGTACTTC. Protein: CASSNPSFSGEETQYF.

The rearrangement links TRBV5-4 to TRBJ1-1, with D possibly being TRBD1 (6 bases). CDR1 and CDR2 from the germline V gene are SGHNT and YYREEE (reference sequence). The V end lost 2 bases, the J end lost 5 bases, and 13 bases lay between the germline ends. The CDR3 is 14 residues long. For the CDR3, the DNA is TGTGCCAGCAGCTTAGGCAGGGGTGGAACTGAAGCTTTCTTT. It is translated as CASSLGRGGTEAFF.

The chain uses TRBV9 and TRBJ2-1, with D perhaps matching TRBD1 (6 bases). The germline V gene has CDR1 SGDLS and CDR2 YYNGEE. The CDR3 extends over 14 amino acids. V was cut by 5 bases and J by 9 bases, with 18 bases left in between. CDR3 in DNA: TGTGCCAGCAGTACACAACAGGGTCTGGGTGAGCAGTTCTTC. Its protein is CASSTQQGLGEQFF.

The chain carries TRBV5-4 and TRBJ2-7; 12 bases are a match to TRBD1. V was pared by 4 bases and J by 1 base, with 6 bases of the junction left unmatched. Per germline, CDR1 SGHNT and CDR2 YYREEE (reference sequence). The CDR3 is 16 residues long. The CDR3 region is CASSPGTGGYSYEQYF. The DNA of the CDR3 is TGTGCCAGCAGCCCAGGGACAGGGGGCTATTCCTACGAGCAGTACTTC.

The chain uses TRBV19 and TRBJ1-3, with unresolved D. CDR3 length: 15 amino acids. The germline V gene encodes CDR1 LNHDA and CDR2 SQIVND (reference sequence). V lost 4 bases to trimming and J lost 0 bases, with 10 bases between them. CDR3 loop: CASSKLLNSGNTIYF. The CDR3 DNA reads as TGTGCCAGTAGTAAGCTCCTGAACTCTGGAAACACCATATATTTT.

The chain is built from TRBV7-6 and TRBJ2-2, with TRBD2 matching 8 bases. J was trimmed by 7 bases and V by 1 base; bases with no gene match: 8. This CDR3 region has 16 residues. Germline V gene lookup returns CDR1 SGHVS and CDR2 FNYEAQ. The CDR3 DNA reads TGTGCCAGCAGCTTAGGACTAGCGCGAGGGAACGGGGAGCTGTTTTTT. The encoded protein is CASSLGLARGNGELFF.

The V gene is TRBV5-1, the J gene TRBJ2-7; unclear D gene. This CDR3 region has 12 residues. Trimming left V 3 bases short and J 0 bases short, with 4 bases between. CDR1 and CDR2 from the germline V gene are SGHRS and YFSETQ. The CDR3 DNA follows: TGCGCCAGCAGCTGGCACTCCTACGAGCAGTACTTC. As protein: CASSWHSYEQYF.

J is TRBJ2-1 and V is TRBV25-1; TRBD2 matches at 8 bases. Germline lookup yields CDR1 MGHDK and CDR2 SYGVNS. With V trimmed by 1 base and J by 5 bases, 1 base remained unmatched. CDR3 length equals 14 residues. CDR3 in amino acids: CASSEWGLDNEQFF. The CDR3 nucleotides read TGTGCCAGCAGTGAATGGGGACTAGACAATGAGCAGTTCTTC.

The chain links TRBV7-9 to TRBJ1-1; D might be TRBD1 (6 bases). V was trimmed by 1 base and J by 5 bases, leaving 17 bases between them. The germline CDR1 and CDR2 sequences are SEHNR and FQNEAQ (reference sequence). This CDR3 region has 16 residues. The CDR3 DNA is TGTGCCAGCAGCTTAGAATTATCAGGGGTGGAAACTGAAGCTTTCTTT. It translates to CASSLELSGVETEAFF.

The chain recombines TRBV28 with TRBJ1-2, with D unclear. CDR1 and CDR2 (germline): MDHEN, SYDVKM. The CDR3 is made up of 17 amino acids. The germline V and J ends were trimmed by 6 bases and 5 bases, with 25 bases remaining between them. The CDR3 region has the DNA TGTGCCAGCAGCCCATCCTCGGCACGAAGAGGGAGGTATGGCTACACCTTC. This sequence encodes CASSPSSARRGRYGYTF.

The CDR3 protein is CAISERRPGTASTDTQYF. For the CDR3, the DNA is TGTGCCATCAGTGAGCGACGACCCGGGACAGCTAGCACAGATACGCAGTATTTT. This chain joins TRBV10-3 and TRBJ2-3; the match to TRBD1 covers 7 bases. The CDR3 runs 18 residues. Germline V gives CDR1 ENHRY, CDR2 SYGVKD. V was clipped by 2 bases and J by 0 bases; unmatched bases: 11.

The chain joins TRBV2 to TRBJ1-4, with TRBD1 matching 9 bases. The CDR3 totals 14 residues. V gave up 9 bases and J gave up 4 bases; unmatched junction bases: 6. The V gene's germline CDR1 is SNHLY and CDR2 FYNNEI. The CDR3 reads CASLRDRDNEKLFF. CDR3 nucleotide sequence: TGTGCCAGTCTGCGGGACAGGGATAATGAAAAACTGTTTTTT.

V and J are TRBV7-2 and TRBJ2-2; 8 positions match TRBD2. CDR3 length equals 15 residues. Germline-derived CDR1 and CDR2 are SGHTA and FQGNSA. The trim removed 1 base at V and 4 bases at J, leaving 2 bases unmatched. The CDR3 sequence is CASSLGLASTGELFF. CDR3 in DNA: TGTGCCAGCAGCTTAGGACTAGCGAGCACCGGGGAGCTGTTTTTT.

The rearrangement uses TRBV2 and TRBJ2-3, with D uncertain. This CDR3 comprises 13 residues. Trimming took 5 bases from V and 0 from J, leaving 6 bases between them. Germline CDR1 and CDR2: SNHLY and FYNNEI. The DNA of the CDR3 is TGTGCCAGCAGTTACTATAGCACAGATACGCAGTATTTT. This encodes CASSYYSTDTQYF.

This clone was detected once. The chain is built from TRBV5-1 and TRBJ1-1; D remains ambiguous. V was cut by 4 bases and J by 1 base, with 17 bases left in between. The CDR3 has 16 residues. Germline V gene data show CDR1 as SGHRS and CDR2 as YFSETQ. In DNA, the CDR3 is TGCGCCAGCAGCGCTAGAGGGAGCGCACGGAACACTGAAGCTTTCTTT. Protein sequence: CASSARGSARNTEAFF.

V and J are TRBV11-2 and TRBJ2-7; TRBD1 might be the D (6 bases). The CDR3 is 16 amino acids. Germline-derived CDR1 and CDR2 are SGHAT and FQNNGV. Trimming removed 1 base from V and 2 bases from J, with 15 bases in between. CDR3 sequence (DNA): TGTGCCAGCAGCTTAGTCCGGACAGCCCTAACCTACGAGCAGTACTTC. Protein: CASSLVRTALTYEQYF.

This chain links TRBV5-6 with TRBJ1-5; 7 bases line up with TRBD1. The V and J ends lost 4 bases and 5 bases, in that order; junction bases with no gene match: 9. Germline CDR1 reads SGHDT; CDR2 reads YYEEEE. The CDR3 sequence is 15 residues long. The CDR3 DNA sequence: TGTGCCAGCAGCCAGACAGGGCGGGCGGATCAGCCCCAGCATTTT. Protein: CASSQTGRADQPQHF.

This clone has just a few counts. V and J are TRBV19 and TRBJ2-7, with D tentatively TRBD2 (6 bases). The V gene lost 4 bases and the J gene lost 3 bases, with 37 bases spanning the gap. Looked up from germline, CDR1 is LNHDA and CDR2 is SQIVND (reference sequence). The CDR3 has 22 residues. The CDR3 loop is CASSTQTPEARPRPSADYEQYF. In nucleotides, the CDR3 is TGTGCCAGTAGTACACAGACACCTGAAGCCCGGCCTCGGCCTAGCGCAGACTACGAGCAGTACTTC.

V and J are TRBV7-2 and TRBJ2-1; D is perhaps TRBD2 (5 bases). V was clipped by 5 bases and J by 5 bases, with 16 bases between them. Germline V CDR1 and CDR2: SGHTA, FQGNSA. The CDR3 loop spans 15 amino acids. The chain's CDR3 is CASSLPRRGNNEQFF. The DNA of the CDR3 is TGTGCCAGCAGCCTACCCCGGAGAGGGAACAATGAGCAGTTCTTC. The full variable domain, completed using reference TRBV7-2 and TRBJ2-1, is GAGVSQSPSNKVTEKGKDVELRCDPISGHTALYWYRQSLGQGLEFLIYFQGNSAPDKSGLPSDRFSAERTGGSVSTLTIQRTQQEDSAVYLCASSLPRRGNNEQFFGPGTRLTVL.

This clone was seen a single time. V and J are TRBV6-2 or TRBV6-3 and TRBJ2-1; TRBD2 matches 12 bases. The CDR3 is 15 residues long. The germline CDR1 and CDR2 sequences are MNHEY and SVGEGT. V shed 6 bases and J 7 bases; nucleotides not matched to a gene: 7. The chain's CDR3 is CASSHGLAGFNEQFF. In nucleotides, the CDR3 is TGTGCCAGCAGCCACGGACTAGCGGGATTTAATGAGCAGTTCTTC.

The V gene is TRBV2, the J gene TRBJ1-6; TRBD1 matches at 9 bases. CDR3 length: 14 residues. CDR1 and CDR2 (germline): SNHLY, FYNNEI. The V and J ends lost 8 bases and 8 bases, in that order; junction bases with no gene match: 7. CDR3 residues: CASEGDRDDSPLHF. In DNA, the CDR3 is TGTGCCAGCGAAGGGGACAGGGATGATTCACCCCTCCACTTT.

This clone was found once. This chain connects TRBV15 to TRBJ1-2; 9 nucleotides match TRBD1. Per the germline V gene, CDR1 is LNHNV and CDR2 is YYDKDF (reference sequence). The ends lost 1 base at V and 7 bases at J; junction bases unmatched: 1. The CDR3 runs 13 residues. CDR3 amino acids: CATSRGTGAGYTF. CDR3 bases: TGTGCCACCAGCAGAGGGACAGGGGCTGGCTACACCTTC.

The chain employs TRBV5-1 and TRBJ1-3; TRBD1 might be the D (5 bases). Germline values: CDR1 SGHRS, CDR2 YFSETQ. The length of the CDR3 is 14 residues. Deletions cut 1 base from V and 3 bases from J, with 8 bases between. CDR3 residues: CASSLTGYGNTIYF. The CDR3 DNA follows: TGCGCCAGCAGCTTGACAGGTTATGGAAACACCATATATTTT.

This clone was seen only once. The genes are TRBV6-6 and TRBJ2-2, with a possible D match to TRBD2 (5 bases). V was cut by 2 bases and J by 1 base, with 8 bases left in between. The CDR3 loop spans 15 amino acids. Germline V gene sequence: CDR1 MNHNY, CDR2 SVGAGI (reference sequence). The CDR3 reads CASSYPGKNTGELFF. The CDR3 coding sequence is TGTGCCAGCAGTTACCCCGGGAAGAACACCGGGGAGCTGTTTTTT.

The chain combines TRBV7-2 with TRBJ2-5, with 11 bases lining up with TRBD1. CDR1 is SGHTA and CDR2 is FQGNSA in the germline V gene. V dropped 8 bases and J dropped 5; count of bases not matched to a gene: 10. The CDR3 is 15 amino acids. The CDR3, as DNA: TGTGCCAGCGGCCCGGACAGGGGGCTAGGGGAGACCCAGTACTTC. Its protein product is CASGPDRGLGETQYF.